A selection of T cell receptor beta chains follows, all from one sample in a study of regulatory T cells. TCRdb keeps only in-frame clones here, not all; method: immunoSEQ multiplex PCR. Among some 9,100 clones listed, 84% were seen once. Source material: CD8+ T cells sorted from blood. These receptors all come from a person under 35 with CD3G deficiency. Both conserved end residues are part of each CDR3. D genes are given only for firm matches. Clone size appears in some rows only: once, few, many, or a class for an expanded clone.

D,J,size,V,CDR3,DNA
NA,TRBJ1-1,NA,TRBV6-1,CASILSSNTEAFF,TGTGCCAGCATTCTCAGCTCGAACACTGAAGCTTTCTTT
TRBD2,TRBJ2-3,NA,TRBV27,CASGSSSGDTQYF,TGTGCCAGCGGATCATCTAGCGGAGATACGCAGTATTTT
TRBD1,TRBJ2-7,NA,TRBV28,CASSQGQGRVLEQYF,TGTGCCAGCAGTCAAGGACAGGGAAGGGTTCTCGAGCAGTACTTC
NA,TRBJ2-2,NA,TRBV19,CASTAGRNTGELFF,TGTGCCAGTACTGCGGGGAGGAACACCGGGGAGCTGTTTTTT
NA,TRBJ2-3,once,TRBV4-1,CASSQEGKVDGGPGDTQYF,TGCGCCAGCAGCCAAGAGGGGAAAGTGGACGGGGGGCCGGGAGATACGCAGTATTTT
NA,TRBJ2-7,NA,TRBV28,CASSLGAGGNEQYF,TGTGCCAGCAGTTTGGGTGCCGGGGGCAACGAGCAGTACTTC
NA,TRBJ2-3,NA,TRBV28,CASSLQGFGTDTQYF,TGTGCCAGCAGCCTCCAGGGTTTCGGCACAGATACGCAGTATTTT
NA,TRBJ2-5,NA,TRBV19,CASSNIGQKETQYF,TGTGCCAGTAGTAATATAGGACAGAAAGAGACCCAGTACTTC
NA,TRBJ2-7,NA,TRBV19,CASSPRHLGAYEQYF,TGTGCCAGTAGTCCCCGCCACCTGGGGGCCTACGAGCAGTACTTC
NA,TRBJ1-2,once,TRBV7-9,CASSALEFRTFRAGYTF,TGTGCCAGCAGCGCCCTGGAGTTTCGGACGTTTCGGGCTGGCTACACCTTC
NA,TRBJ2-7,NA,TRBV10-3,CASSDGLARQQYF,TGTGCCAGCAGTGATGGTCTAGCCCGCCAGCAGTACTTC
NA,TRBJ1-1,few,TRBV5-1,CASSLSELSNTEAFF,TGCGCCAGCAGCTTGAGTGAACTTTCGAACACTGAAGCTTTCTTT
NA,TRBJ2-3,NA,TRBV11-2,CASSLVAIDTQYF,TGTGCCAGCAGCTTAGTGGCCATAGATACGCAGTATTTT
NA,TRBJ2-3,few,TRBV27,CASSLSPGQSTDTQYF,TGTGCCAGCAGTTTATCCCCCGGACAGAGCACAGATACGCAGTATTTT
NA,TRBJ2-3,NA,TRBV5-1,CASSHWDSTDTQYF,TGCGCCAGCAGCCACTGGGACTCCACAGATACGCAGTATTTT
NA,TRBJ2-6,few,TRBV6-5,CASARLTGANVLTF,TGTGCCAGCGCCCGCCTGACCGGGGCCAACGTCCTGACTTTC
NA,TRBJ2-7,NA,TRBV28,CASSRESLSYEQYF,TGTGCCAGCAGCCGAGAGAGCCTCTCCTACGAGCAGTACTTC
NA,TRBJ2-4,NA,TRBV11-2,CASSSSGGLVDIQYF,TGTGCCAGCAGCTCGTCAGGGGGACTCGTGGACATTCAGTACTTC
NA,TRBJ1-2,few,TRBV6-1,CASSVETVPPPNYGYTF,TGTGCCAGCAGTGTGGAAACGGTTCCTCCTCCTAACTATGGCTACACCTTC
TRBD2,TRBJ2-1,NA,TRBV27,CASRAGGALSEQFF,TGTGCCAGCAGGGCGGGAGGGGCCTTAAGTGAGCAGTTCTTC
TRBD2,TRBJ2-7,NA,TRBV10-3,CAISVSPLAGGRYEQYF,TGTGCCATCAGTGTTTCCCCTCTAGCGGGAGGGCGATACGAGCAGTACTTC
NA,TRBJ2-7,NA,TRBV6-1,CASSDHGGEQYF,TGTGCCAGCAGTGACCATGGGGGCGAGCAGTACTTC
NA,TRBJ2-7,NA,TRBV27,CASSPRGRSYEQYF,TGTGCCAGCAGTCCGAGGGGGAGGTCCTACGAGCAGTACTTC
TRBD1,TRBJ1-2,NA,TRBV28,CASSTDRGLLYTF,TGTGCCAGCAGTACTGACAGGGGGCTCCTCTACACCTTC
TRBD2,TRBJ2-7,NA,TRBV11-2,CASSLAGLAAEQYF,TGTGCCAGCAGCTTAGCGGGACTAGCGGCCGAGCAGTACTTC
NA,TRBJ2-7,NA,TRBV7-8,CASSLGDEIYEQYF,TGTGCCAGCAGCTTAGGGGACGAGATTTACGAGCAGTACTTC
NA,TRBJ2-7,few,TRBV14,CASSPIGSYEQYF,TGTGCCAGCAGCCCGATCGGCTCCTACGAGCAGTACTTC
TRBD2,TRBJ2-5,NA,TRBV6-5,CASSETSGVQETQYF,TGTGCCAGCAGCGAGACTAGCGGGGTCCAAGAGACCCAGTACTTC
TRBD1,TRBJ1-5,NA,TRBV6-1,CASTLGGQGHQPQHF,TGTGCCAGCACCCTGGGGGGACAGGGCCATCAGCCCCAGCATTTT
NA,TRBJ2-3,NA,TRBV2,CASSVGFTDTQYF,TGTGCCAGCAGTGTGGGTTTTACAGATACGCAGTATTTT
NA,TRBJ2-1,NA,TRBV13,CASSLVRGGEQFF,TGTGCCAGCAGCTTAGTACGTGGAGGTGAGCAGTTCTTC
TRBD2,TRBJ2-7,NA,TRBV28,CASSLLSSGSEQYF,TGTGCCAGCAGTTTACTGTCTAGCGGGAGTGAGCAGTACTTC
NA,TRBJ2-7,NA,TRBV5-1,CASSLDRSYEQYF,TGCGCCAGCAGCTTGGATCGCTCCTACGAGCAGTACTTC
NA,TRBJ2-3,NA,TRBV9,CASSVGQASTTDTQYF,TGTGCCAGCAGCGTAGGGCAGGCAAGCACCACAGATACGCAGTATTTT
TRBD1,TRBJ2-7,few,TRBV6-5,CASSEHRGYEQYF,TGTGCCAGCAGTGAACACAGGGGCTACGAGCAGTACTTC
TRBD2,TRBJ2-3,NA,TRBV7-8,CASSLEASGGVYTQYF,TGTGCCAGCAGCTTAGAGGCTAGCGGGGGGGTTTATACGCAGTATTTT
NA,TRBJ1-5,NA,TRBV13,CASSSTGSRSNQPQHF,TGTGCCAGCAGCTCAACAGGGTCGCGGAGCAATCAGCCCCAGCATTTT
NA,TRBJ2-3,few,TRBV6-1,CASRRADTQYF,TGTGCCAGCCGGCGAGCAGATACGCAGTATTTT
NA,TRBJ2-3,NA,TRBV28,CASSSGRTDMADTQYF,TGTGCCAGCAGTTCGGGCCGGACGGATATGGCGGATACGCAGTATTTT
NA,TRBJ2-3,NA,TRBV28,CASSPIPAPGLPLSTDTQYF,TGTGCCAGCAGTCCGATCCCTGCACCGGGACTCCCACTTAGCACAGATACGCAGTATTTT
TRBD2,TRBJ2-3,NA,TRBV9,CASSPGLAGRDTQYF,TGTGCCAGCAGCCCTGGACTAGCGGGGAGAGATACGCAGTATTTT
TRBD2,TRBJ2-7,NA,TRBV6-1,CASSQRGGSYEQYF,TGTGCCAGCAGTCAACGGGGAGGGAGCTACGAGCAGTACTTC